The rows below give T cell receptor beta chains drawn from one sample of a study of blood T cell repertoires in COVID-19. TCRdb's table, derived via immunoSEQ multiplex PCR, lists solely in-frame clones and lacks some. The profile shows about 160,000 clones, approximately 92% of them singletons. Sample: peripheral blood. The receptors stem from a man younger than 35 with COVID-19, enrolled during active disease. Each CDR3 is given with its conserved first and last residue. Clone size is not always given. Where it is, it says once, few, many or a class for expanded clones.

size: NA; V: TRBV28; CDR3: CASSLHLGGYNEQFF
size: NA; V: TRBV6-4; CDR3: CASSELAYAYEQFF
size: NA; V: TRBV4-3; CDR3: CASSQGPSGVGGTQYF
size: NA; V: TRBV14; CDR3: CASSPSPRLAATPYEQYF
size: NA; V: TRBV19; CDR3: CASRTLRLAGRYEQFF
size: NA; V: TRBV28; CDR3: CASSSGTSGRGSTDTQYF
size: NA; V: TRBV9; CDR3: CASSSSDTQYF
size: NA; V: TRBV2; CDR3: CASTGLMNTEAFF
size: NA; V: TRBV9; CDR3: CASSVVTGGGHTEAFF
size: NA; V: TRBV5-4; CDR3: CASRLRTGGNTEAFF
size: NA; V: TRBV3-1/TRBV3-2; CDR3: CASSRRRPGQIQETQYF
size: NA; V: TRBV5-4; CDR3: CASSRPGQAAYEQYF
size: NA; V: TRBV30; CDR3: CAWSVTSGGYEQYF
size: NA; V: TRBV19; CDR3: CASTDGGASGRNEQFF
size: NA; V: TRBV30; CDR3: CAWSVGQGNSPLHF
size: NA; V: TRBV27; CDR3: CASSSLGEGDEKLFF
size: NA; V: TRBV4-1; CDR3: CASSHQGREKLLF
size: NA; V: TRBV28; CDR3: CASSFTVEGQETQYF
size: NA; V: TRBV3-1/TRBV3-2; CDR3: CASSRQNSNTDTQYF
size: once; V: TRBV27; CDR3: CASSWTRARIYEQYF